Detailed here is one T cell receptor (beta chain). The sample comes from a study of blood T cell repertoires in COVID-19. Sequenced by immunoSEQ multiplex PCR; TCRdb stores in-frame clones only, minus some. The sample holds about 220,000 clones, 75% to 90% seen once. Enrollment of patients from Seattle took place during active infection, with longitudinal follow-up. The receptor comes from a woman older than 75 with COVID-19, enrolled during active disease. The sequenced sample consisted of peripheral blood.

As DNA, the CDR3 is TGTGCCAGCTCACCACAGGCTAGCGGGCTCCAAGAGACCCAGTACTTC. Residues: CASSPQASGLQETQYF. The V gene is TRBV18, the J gene TRBJ2-5, with TRBD2 identical over 8 bases. The V segment lost 1 base and the J segment 1 base; nucleotides outside the gene matches: 5. This CDR3 is built from 16 residues. Germline CDR1 is KGHSH and CDR2 is LQKENI.